This T cell receptor (beta chain) was retrieved from a study of immune evolution from preneoplasia to lung adenocarcinoma. Two lung cancer pathologists independently confirmed each histologic diagnosis. Premalignant or tumor cells were enriched by macro-dissection after pathologic assessment. In germline, CDR1 is SGHAT, CDR2 FQNNGV. The CDR3 contains 14 residues. V shed 3 bases and J shed 1 base, with 8 bases lying between them. Findings and limits, study-wide: From normal lung to invasive adenocarcinoma, top clone frequencies appeared to decrease. Later-stage lesions seemingly showed higher T cell density and diversity than normal lung.

Regarding this clone: Its cognate antigen is unknown.

Only in-frame clones appear in the TCRdb table, and some are missing; sequencing was by immunoSEQ multiplex PCR. This sample yields some 5,000 clones, of which roughly 77% are seen a single time; about 10% belongs to the top ten. The specimen sequenced was FFPE minimally invasive lung adenocarcinoma tissue. V gene TRBV11-2 combines with J gene TRBJ2-3; D may be TRBD2 (5 bases). This sequence was found in a person aged 60-80 years with lung adenocarcinoma. The CDR3 nucleotides are TGTGCCAGCAGCTTGGCTAGCCGCACAGATACGCAGTATTTT. Encoded protein: CASSLASRTDTQYF. The complete variable domain, with remaining parts taken from reference TRBV11-2 and TRBJ2-3, reads EAGVAQSPRYKIIEKRQSVAFWCNPISGHATLYWYQQILGQGPKLLIQFQNNGVVDDSQLPKDRFSAERLKGVDSTLKIQPAKLEDSAVYLCASSLASRTDTQYFGPGTRLTVL.